This TCR beta chain was identified during a study of blood T cell repertoires in COVID-19. The overall study: Nucleic acid was either cDNA or gDNA, and it came from T cells, B-cell-depleted T cells, or PBMCs.

As originally analysed: How many nucleated cells were present was estimated from reference gene primer amplification. Using immunoSEQ multiplex PCR, the repertoire was profiled, and TCRdb retains in-frame clones only, with some absent. V, J and clone size are those of that table, while D and trimming were read from the DNA. Of 130,000 to 150,000 clones in the sample, around four fifths are singletons; the top ten hold 2.5% to 3%. Germline values: CDR1 MNHEY, CDR2 SVGEGT. Trimming stripped 5 bases from V and 2 bases from J, with 19 bases between. The CDR3 runs to 17 residues. The V call is TRBV6-2 or TRBV6-3, the J call TRBJ1-5; perhaps TRBD1 as D (6 bases). Sequenced sample: peripheral blood. The clonotype was recovered from a woman aged 40 to 50 with active or convalescent COVID-19. The CDR3 nucleotides are TGTGCCAGCAGTACGAGGCCTAGGACAGTCGGCAATCAGCCCCAGCATTTT. Its protein product is CASSTRPRTVGNQPQHF.